The next 32 T cell receptor beta chains were all read from a single sample in a study of T-cell memory formation after mild COVID-19. TCRdb processed the 5' RACE reads anew with MiXCR; each CDR3 protein has one entry. The sample shows about 290,000 distinct CDR3 sequences, about a sixth of them seen only once. The sample taken for sequencing was PBMCs or a T cell subset sorted from them (not recorded which). All receptors derive from a man younger than 30 who had mild COVID-19 (a few samples of this study predate the infection). Cell type and time point are not known.

V usage is TRBV10-3 and J usage is TRBJ2-3, with D perhaps TRBD1 or TRBD2 (5 bases each). Germline V gives CDR1 ENHRY, CDR2 SYGVKD. V was cut by 7 bases and J by 6 bases, with 11 bases left in between. The CDR3 length is 12 residues. DNA of the CDR3: TGTGCCATCAACGGGGCCGGGGATACGCAGTATTTT. This codes for CAINGAGDTQYF.

Comment on this clonotype: The junction shows a germline mismatch at one end, possibly a read error. V usage is TRBV7-6 and J usage is TRBJ1-5; D is perhaps TRBD1 (5 bases). The CDR3 length is 17 residues. Germline CDR1 is SGHVS and CDR2 is FNYEAQ. DNA for the CDR3: TGTGCCAGCAGCTTTCTTCTGGGGGGGAATAGCAATAAGCCCCAGCATTTT. Encoded protein: CASSFLLGGNSNKPQHF.

V is TRBV12-3 or TRBV12-4 and J is TRBJ2-7; 9 positions match TRBD1. J gave up 2 bases and V 2 bases, and 10 bases lay outside the gene matches. CDR3 size: 17 residues. Here the CDR3 reads CASSLTTGGLRPYEQYF. Here the CDR3 DNA reads TGTGCCAGCAGTTTAACGACAGGGGGACTCCGGCCCTACGAGCAGTACTTC.

This clonotype was observed many times. The chain couples TRBV6-5 to TRBJ1-4; D is ambiguous. This CDR3 contains 14 residues. The ends were cut back, 0 bases at V and 5 bases at J, with 7 bases in the middle. The germline CDR1 and CDR2 sequences are MNHEY and SVGAGI. CDR3 in amino acids: CASSYSYRNEKLFF. The CDR3 DNA reads TGTGCCAGCAGTTACTCGTATAGGAATGAAAAACTGTTTTTT.

The chain uses TRBV11-3 and TRBJ2-7; 8 nucleotides match TRBD1. CDR1 is SGHNT and CDR2 is YENEEA in the germline V gene. V was clipped by 4 bases and J by 3 bases; unmatched bases: 2. The CDR3 totals 13 residues. For the CDR3, the DNA is TGTGCCAGCAGCTGGGGGACAGGCTACGAGCAGTACTTC. It codes for CASSWGTGYEQYF.

This clonotype appeared a single time. The genes are TRBV6-1 and TRBJ1-4, with D possibly being TRBD1 (5 bases). The germline V and J ends were trimmed by 4 bases and 0 bases, with 21 bases remaining between them. CDR1 and CDR2 from the germline V gene are MNHNS and SASEGT. The CDR3 has 19 amino acids. CDR3 bases: TGTGCCAGCAGTGCCCACTTAACAGGCCAACTTGCAACTAATGAAAAACTGTTTTTT. Its translation is CASSAHLTGQLATNEKLFF.

The chain joins TRBV5-1 to TRBJ2-7; maybe TRBD2 (5 bases). The germline V gene encodes CDR1 SGHRS and CDR2 YFSETQ. V was clipped by 3 bases and J by 0 bases, with 16 bases between them. The CDR3 length is 16 residues. In nucleotides, the CDR3 is TGCGCCAGCAGCTCGGCGGCCGGGGTAAACTCCTACGAGCAGTACTTC. Translation: CASSSAAGVNSYEQYF.

This clonotype was counted between two and nine times. The V gene is TRBV4-1, the J gene TRBJ2-1; the D gene could be TRBD1 or TRBD2 (6 bases each). This CDR3 has 16 amino acids. V was clipped by 2 bases and J by 3 bases, with 14 bases between them. CDR1 and CDR2 (germline): MGHRA, YSYEKL. The CDR3 DNA sequence: TGCGCCAGCAGCCAACGGGACCGGGGGCACTACAATGAGCAGTTCTTC. Translated: CASSQRDRGHYNEQFF.

The chain carries TRBV18 and TRBJ1-4; D may be TRBD1 (5 bases). Trimming removed 3 bases at V and 7 bases at J, with 9 bases between. The germline gives CDR1 KGHSH, CDR2 LQKENI. The CDR3 is 13 residues long. The CDR3 nucleotides are TGTGCCAGCTCACCGGGGCTTAGTGAAAAACTGTTTTTT. Protein product: CASSPGLSEKLFF.

This chain links TRBV11-2 with TRBJ2-5; TRBD1 agrees at 7 bases. CDR1 and CDR2 (germline): SGHAT, FQNNGV. J gave up 1 base and V 5 bases, and 4 bases lay outside the gene matches. The CDR3 spans 14 residues. CDR3 residues: CASSLDRTQETQYF. The CDR3 DNA reads as TGTGCCAGCAGCCTGGACAGGACCCAAGAGACCCAGTACTTC. Combining the CDR3 with reference TRBV11-2 and TRBJ2-5 gives the whole variable domain EAGVAQSPRYKIIEKRQSVAFWCNPISGHATLYWYQQILGQGPKLLIQFQNNGVVDDSQLPKDRFSAERLKGVDSTLKIQPAKLEDSAVYLCASSLDRTQETQYFGPGTRLLVL.

The rearrangement links TRBV20-1 to TRBJ1-1; 8 bases are shared with TRBD1. After removal of 3 bases from V and 7 bases from J, the junction contained 7 bases not matched to a gene. Per the germline V gene, CDR1 is DFQATT and CDR2 is SNEGSKA (reference sequence). The CDR3 contains 13 residues. The CDR3 sequence: CSARGQVILEAFF. CDR3 bases: TGCAGTGCTAGGGGACAGGTGATCCTTGAAGCTTTCTTT.

J is TRBJ1-5 and V is TRBV6-6; D is unclear. Per germline, CDR1 MNHNY and CDR2 SVGAGI (reference sequence). The CDR3 is 15 amino acids. V was cut by 6 bases and J by 1 base, with 13 bases left in between. The CDR3 DNA follows: TGTGCCAGCAGCCCCGTCGGACGGAGCAATCAGCCCCAGCATTTT. It specifies CASSPVGRSNQPQHF.

V is TRBV20-1 and J is TRBJ1-5, with TRBD1 identical over 10 bases. V was pared by 1 base and J by 7 bases, with 7 bases of the junction left unmatched. From germline, CDR1 is DFQATT and CDR2 SNEGSKA (reference sequence). This CDR3 is 15 amino acids long. DNA for the CDR3: TGCAGTGCTAGAGTTTCCGGGACAGGGGCCCAGCCCCAGCATTTT. It is translated as CSARVSGTGAQPQHF.

This clonotype was seen only a few times. V and J are TRBV10-3 and TRBJ2-1, with D unresolved. Germline V gene sequence: CDR1 ENHRY, CDR2 SYGVKD. V gave up 4 bases and J gave up 10 bases, with 11 bases separating them. CDR3 length: 12 residues. In DNA form, the CDR3 reads TGTGCCATCAGTGTGGCTGGGCGGGAGCAGTTCTTC. This translates into CAISVAGREQFF.

This clonotype was seen only a few times. The gene calls are TRBV5-1 and TRBJ2-2; 7 positions match TRBD1. There are 14 residues in the CDR3. CDR1 is SGHRS, CDR2 YFSETQ, per germline. The J segment lost 8 bases and the V segment lost 4 bases, leaving 8 bases of the junction unmatched. CDR3 loop: CASSAGTVAGELFF. CDR3 in DNA: TGCGCCAGCAGCGCCGGGACAGTGGCTGGGGAGCTGTTTTTT.

This clonotype occurred many times. V is TRBV12-3 or TRBV12-4 and J is TRBJ1-1, with 7 bases aligning to TRBD1. V shed 6 bases, J shed 2 bases, and the junction held 6 bases outside the gene matches. The CDR3 totals 14 residues. In nucleotides, the CDR3 is TGTGCCAGCAGACGCGGACAGGCAAACACTGAAGCTTTCTTT. Translating it yields CASRRGQANTEAFF.

This clonotype came up a few times. The chain uses TRBV10-3 and TRBJ2-3; 13 bases are shared with TRBD2. V was clipped by 2 bases and J by 1 base; unmatched bases: 6. The germline V gene has CDR1 ENHRY and CDR2 SYGVKD. CDR3 length: 18 amino acids. CDR3 region: CAISEAQLAGGGTDTQYF. CDR3 coding DNA: TGTGCCATCAGTGAGGCCCAACTAGCGGGGGGGGGCACAGATACGCAGTATTTT.

This clonotype came up a few times. As DNA, the CDR3 is TGTGCCAGCAGCGTTCTGGGTGGTTCACCCCTCCACTTT. It yields the protein CASSVLGGSPLHF. The V gene is TRBV12-3 or TRBV12-4, the J gene TRBJ1-6; D remains ambiguous. The CDR3 has 13 amino acids. V was shortened by 6 bases and J by 9 bases, with 12 bases between the two germline ends.

CDR3 loop: CASSVDGVGTDTQYF. CDR3 nucleotides: TGTGCCAGCAGCGTAGACGGGGTTGGGACAGATACGCAGTATTTT. This chain connects TRBV9 to TRBJ2-3; TRBD2 might be the D (5 bases). Trimming pared 0 bases from V and 3 bases from J, leaving 11 bases between. The CDR3 is 15 amino acids. CDR1 is SGDLS and CDR2 is YYNGEE in the germline V gene.

This chain uses TRBV27 with TRBJ1-1; D not resolved. This CDR3 region has 14 residues. Germline CDR1 is MNHEY and CDR2 is SMNVEV (reference sequence). V was pared by 4 bases and J by 3 bases, with 12 bases between. The CDR3 DNA reads TGTGCCAGCAGTTCCCACCCCGGGGACACTGAAGCTTTCTTT. Translated: CASSSHPGDTEAFF.

This clonotype was counted a few times. The chain joins TRBV3-1 to TRBJ1-6; D call uncertain. This CDR3 has 13 amino acids. CDR1 is LGHDT, CDR2 YNNKEL, per germline (reference sequence). Trimming took off 4 bases at V and 6 bases at J, with 7 bases between the two ends. This CDR3 is CASSPGLNSPLHF. The CDR3 nucleotides read TGTGCCAGCAGCCCTGGACTTAATTCACCCCTCCACTTT. Supplemented by reference TRBV3-1 and TRBJ1-6, the full variable domain reads DTAVSQTPKYLVTQMGNDKSIKCEQNLGHDTMYWYKQDSKKFLKIMFSYNNKELIINETVPNRFSPKSPDKAHLNLHINSLELGDSAVYFCASSPGLNSPLHFGNGTRLTVT.

The sample holds many counts of this clonotype. The rearrangement uses TRBV4-1 and TRBJ2-7; TRBD1 matches at 8 bases. Germline lookup yields CDR1 MGHRA and CDR2 YSYEKL. Unmatched junction bases numbered 6, after V lost 2 bases and J lost 3 bases. The CDR3 runs 15 residues. DNA for the CDR3: TGCGCCAGCAGCCAAAACTTCGGACAGGGCTACGAGCAGTACTTC. Its translation is CASSQNFGQGYEQYF.

In DNA form, the CDR3 reads TGCGCCAGCAGCTTAAGAGCGGGGGGCCCTAATTCTCAAGAGACCCAGTACTTC. It encodes CASSLRAGGPNSQETQYF. The chain is built from TRBV5-1 and TRBJ2-5; 9 nucleotides align to TRBD2. CDR3 size: 18 residues. The V gene's germline CDR1 is SGHRS and CDR2 YFSETQ. V shed 2 bases and J 2 bases; nucleotides not matched to a gene: 13.

The chain combines TRBV12-3 or TRBV12-4 with TRBJ1-6, with D possibly TRBD1 on 5 matching bases. The CDR3 loop spans 16 amino acids. The V and J ends lost 4 bases and 5 bases respectively, with 15 bases between them. The CDR3 protein is CASSSRDPKDNSPLHF. The CDR3 nucleotides read TGTGCCAGCAGTTCCCGGGACCCCAAGGATAATTCACCCCTCCACTTT.

This clonotype was detected only a few times. V is TRBV6-2 or TRBV6-3 and J is TRBJ2-6, with D maybe TRBD2 (5 bases). Germline V gives CDR1 MNHEY, CDR2 SVGEGT. The V end lost 2 bases, the J end lost 0 bases, and 8 bases lay between the germline ends. This CDR3 has 16 amino acids. The CDR3 coding sequence is TGTGCCAGCAGTTACCGTGGGAGCTCTGGGGCCAACGTCCTGACTTTC. It is translated as CASSYRGSSGANVLTF.

The chain combines TRBV20-1 with TRBJ2-5; 9 nucleotides agree with TRBD2. Germline CDR1 is DFQATT and CDR2 is SNEGSKA (reference sequence). This CDR3 contains 17 residues. After removal of 0 bases from V and 3 bases from J, the junction contained 11 bases not matched to a gene. The CDR3, as DNA: TGCAGTGCTAGAGATCTGTTGGCCAGCGGGGGGAAAGAGACCCAGTACTTC. It encodes CSARDLLASGGKETQYF.

This clonotype appeared a few times. V usage is TRBV5-1 and J usage is TRBJ2-7; D is perhaps TRBD1 (6 bases). CDR3 length: 14 amino acids. V was clipped by 0 bases and J by 5 bases, with 12 bases between them. CDR1 is SGHRS and CDR2 is YFSETQ in the germline V gene. The CDR3 spells CASSLEQGGDEQYF. The CDR3 DNA sequence: TGCGCCAGCAGCTTGGAACAGGGTGGGGACGAGCAGTACTTC.

J is TRBJ2-1 and V is TRBV7-3; the match to TRBD2 covers 13 bases. Germline values: CDR1 SGHTA, CDR2 FQGTGA. The CDR3 runs to 20 residues. Trimming at V came to 5 bases and at J to 4 bases, leaving 17 bases not matched to a gene. DNA for the CDR3: TGTGCCAGCAGCACGTTGACTAGCGGGGGGCCCCTTTTGAGTTACAATGAGCAGTTCTTC. Its protein is CASSTLTSGGPLLSYNEQFF.

This clonotype has just a few counts. V and J are TRBV6-1 and TRBJ2-5; no clear D. From germline, CDR1 is MNHNS and CDR2 SASEGT. Trimming took off 3 bases at V and 6 bases at J, with 5 bases between the two ends. This CDR3 is 11 amino acids long. The CDR3 protein is CASSDGQTQYF. CDR3 sequence (DNA): TGTGCCAGCAGTGATGGGCAGACCCAGTACTTC.

This clonotype was picked up a small number of times. The chain uses TRBV16 and TRBJ2-1; tentatively, D is TRBD2 (6 bases). In germline, CDR1 is KGHSY, CDR2 FQNENV. The V end was cut by 2 bases, the J end by 4 bases, with 15 bases between. This CDR3 contains 16 residues. CDR3 nucleotide sequence: TGTGCCAGCAGCCAAGACGGTGGTCGGGGGTACAATGAGCAGTTCTTC. The encoded protein is CASSQDGGRGYNEQFF.

Ten or more counts support this clonotype. The V call is TRBV4-2, the J call TRBJ2-2; D is uncertain. V was shortened by 1 base and J by 5 bases, with 8 bases between the two germline ends. Looked up from germline, CDR1 is LGHNA and CDR2 is YNFKEQ. The CDR3 length is 14 residues. CDR3 in amino acids: CASSQGGVTGELFF. The CDR3 bases are TGTGCCAGCAGCCAAGGTGGGGTAACCGGGGAGCTGTTTTTT.

This clonotype was seen a handful of times. The genes are TRBV20-1 and TRBJ1-5; D not resolved. Trimming took off 2 bases at V and 5 bases at J, with 10 bases between the two ends. This CDR3 spans 13 amino acids. Per germline, CDR1 DFQATT and CDR2 SNEGSKA (reference sequence). The CDR3 DNA reads as TGCAGTGCTAGACCCGACGCCGATCAGCCCCAGCATTTT. Translating it yields CSARPDADQPQHF.